These 26 T cell receptor beta chains were sequenced from one sample in a study of T cell changes during pregnancy in multiple sclerosis. Only in-frame clones appear in the TCRdb table, and some are missing; sequencing was by immunoSEQ multiplex PCR. This table holds 50,000 to 75,000 clones, roughly 89% found once. Sequencing was performed on peripheral blood, taken after pregnancy. These receptors all stem from a female donor in good health, enrolled as a control in a pregnancy study.

The gene calls are TRBV7-9 and TRBJ2-5; 8 positions match TRBD2. With 11 bases clipped from V and 1 base from J, the junction kept 15 bases outside the gene matches. The CDR3 runs to 16 residues. The V gene's germline CDR1 is SEHNR and CDR2 FQNEAQ (reference sequence). CDR3 residues: CAFDLNRGGIQETQYF. CDR3 DNA: TGTGCCTTTGACCTCAATCGGGGGGGTATCCAAGAGACCCAGTACTTC.

In this sample, this clone turned up once. The chain links TRBV30 to TRBJ2-5; perhaps TRBD1 as D (5 bases). V was clipped by 3 bases and J by 5 bases, with 19 bases between them. CDR1 and CDR2 (germline): GTSNPN, SVGIG (reference sequence). CDR3 length: 15 amino acids. CDR3 nucleotides: TGTGCCTGGAGACATTATACAGGTTCAGGGGAGACCCAGTACTTC. Its protein is CAWRHYTGSGETQYF.

The chain couples TRBV29-1 to TRBJ2-6; 9 bases are shared with TRBD1. Trimming at V came to 1 base and at J to 1 base, leaving 8 bases not matched to a gene. CDR1 SQVTM and CDR2 ANQGSEA come from the germline V gene. The CDR3 covers 18 residues. CDR3 protein: CSVEVGTGRTSGANVLTF. CDR3 coding DNA: TGCAGCGTTGAAGTTGGGACAGGGAGGACTTCTGGGGCCAACGTCCTGACTTTC.

The chain carries TRBV15 and TRBJ2-7; 9 bases map to TRBD1. This CDR3 has 14 amino acids. V was clipped by 5 bases and J by 2 bases; unmatched bases: 4. From germline, CDR1 is LNHNV and CDR2 YYDKDF (reference sequence). This CDR3 reads CATSGRQGAYEQYF. CDR3 nucleotides: TGTGCCACCAGCGGGCGACAGGGGGCCTACGAGCAGTACTTC. The full variable domain, rest sourced from reference TRBV15 and TRBJ2-7, is DAMVIQNPRYQVTQFGKPVTLSCSQTLNHNVMYWYQQKSSQAPKLLFHYYDKDFNNEADTPDNFQSRRPNTSFCFLDIRSPGLGDTAMYLCATSGRQGAYEQYFGPGTRLTVT.

The chain recombines TRBV5-1 with TRBJ2-5; no clear D. The J call may be wrong; the DNA end is better matched by TRBJ2-7. Germline CDR1 reads SGHRS; CDR2 reads YFSETQ. The CDR3 runs to 14 residues. CDR3 protein: CASSLAELGYEQYF. The CDR3 DNA sequence: TGCGCCAGCAGCTTGGCTGAGCTCGGGTACGAGCAGTACTTC.

This clone has only a few counts. V usage is TRBV14 and J usage is TRBJ1-1, with 8 bases aligning to TRBD1. V gave up 2 bases and J gave up 4 bases; unmatched junction bases: 12. CDR3 length equals 17 residues. CDR1 is SGHDN, CDR2 FVKESK, per germline. This CDR3 is CASSQNTRTGGGTEAFF. CDR3 DNA: TGTGCCAGCAGCCAAAACACCCGAACAGGGGGAGGCACTGAAGCTTTCTTT.

This chain connects TRBV30 to TRBJ1-2; TRBD1 matches at 8 bases. V was pared by 3 bases and J by 4 bases, with 10 bases of the junction left unmatched. This CDR3 spans 15 amino acids. CDR1 is GTSNPN, CDR2 SVGIG, per germline (reference sequence). CDR3 DNA sequence: TGTGCCTGGAGCCCCCCGGGACAGGTTCGCTATGGCTACACCTTC. Residues: CAWSPPGQVRYGYTF.

The rearrangement links TRBV7-9 to TRBJ1-4; TRBD1 aligns across 8 bases. With V trimmed by 0 bases and J by 6 bases, 3 bases remained unmatched. Looked up from germline, CDR1 is SEHNR and CDR2 is FQNEAQ (reference sequence). The length of the CDR3 is 15 residues. DNA of the CDR3: TGTGCCAGCAGCTTAGCGCGGACAGGGCATGAAAAACTGTTTTTT. Protein sequence: CASSLARTGHEKLFF.

The chain uses TRBV6-1 and TRBJ2-7, with a tentative D call TRBD2 (6 bases). V lost 0 bases and J 0 bases, leaving 12 bases between the germline ends. CDR1 is MNHNS, CDR2 SASEGT, per germline. The CDR3 totals 16 residues. This chain's CDR3 is CASSEALARSSYEQYF. CDR3 sequence (DNA): TGTGCCAGCAGTGAAGCACTAGCTAGGAGCTCCTACGAGCAGTACTTC.

This chain joins TRBV19 and TRBJ1-2; 8 bases map to TRBD1. V was pared by 8 bases and J by 7 bases, with 9 bases of the junction left unmatched. CDR3 length equals 13 residues. Looked up from germline, CDR1 is LNHDA and CDR2 is SQIVND (reference sequence). CDR3 loop: CASWGQVNGGYTF. CDR3 coding DNA: TGTGCCAGTTGGGGACAGGTTAATGGTGGCTACACCTTC.

The chain is built from TRBV7-2 and TRBJ2-2; TRBD2 is a possible D gene (5 bases). The V gene's germline CDR1 is SGHTA and CDR2 FQGNSA. The CDR3 covers 15 residues. V lost 4 bases and J lost 4, with 13 bases in between. CDR3 bases: TGTGCCAGCAGCTACTGGCGAGGGTTCACCGGGGAGCTGTTTTTT. Translating gives CASSYWRGFTGELFF.

The rearrangement uses TRBV2 and TRBJ2-1; 7 nucleotides agree with TRBD1. V was clipped by 6 bases and J by 4 bases; unmatched bases: 6. The CDR3 covers 14 residues. Germline CDR1 and CDR2: SNHLY and FYNNEI. CDR3 nucleotide sequence: TGTGCCAGCAGCGACAGGGACAGTTACAATGAGCAGTTCTTC. This sequence encodes CASSDRDSYNEQFF.

The chain carries TRBV27 and TRBJ2-1; D is ambiguous. V was trimmed by 5 bases and J by 4 bases, leaving 3 bases between them. Germline lookup yields CDR1 MNHEY and CDR2 SMNVEV (reference sequence). There are 11 residues in the CDR3. CDR3 coding DNA: TGTGCCAGCAGTACATACAATGAGCAGTTCTTC. This codes for CASSTYNEQFF.

V is TRBV25-1 and J is TRBJ1-1; D gene ambiguous. V was clipped by 5 bases and J by 0 bases, with 19 bases between them. Germline CDR1 MGHDK, CDR2 SYGVNS. The CDR3 has 17 residues. CDR3 coding DNA: TGTGCCAGCAGTACCGAAACTACCAGAGGAATGAACACTGAAGCTTTCTTT. It is translated as CASSTETTRGMNTEAFF.

The J gene is TRBJ2-3, the V gene TRBV9; 8 nucleotides align to TRBD1. CDR1 is SGDLS, CDR2 YYNGEE, per germline. Germline trimming cut 0 bases from V and 5 bases from J; bases unmatched to any gene: 5. CDR3 length: 15 amino acids. The DNA for the CDR3 is TGTGCCAGCAGCGTAGGCAGGGGGCTTGAAGATACGCAGTATTTT. Its protein is CASSVGRGLEDTQYF.

The rearrangement joins TRBV14 to TRBJ2-2; 7 bases are a match to TRBD2. Germline values: CDR1 SGHDN, CDR2 FVKESK. This CDR3 comprises 17 residues. V shed 1 base and J 15 bases; nucleotides not matched to a gene: 20. The CDR3 nucleotides read TGTGCCAGCAGCCAAGTAAAGAGGGAGGGCGAGGGGCTCCTGATGTTTTTT. Amino acids: CASSQVKREGEGLLMFF.

The chain uses TRBV5-4 and TRBJ2-1, with 9 positions matching TRBD2. Germline CDR1 SGHNT, CDR2 YYREEE (reference sequence). CDR3 length: 13 residues. With V trimmed by 2 bases and J by 6 bases, 0 bases remained unmatched. The CDR3 nucleotides read TGTGCCAGCAGCTTTAGCGGGGGCAATGAGCAGTTCTTC. The encoded protein is CASSFSGGNEQFF.

The rearrangement joins TRBV19 to TRBJ1-6; D is uncertain. Deletions cut 4 bases from V and 0 bases from J, with 13 bases between. Germline CDR1 reads LNHDA; CDR2 reads SQIVND (reference sequence). The CDR3 runs 17 residues. The CDR3 nucleotides are TGTGCCAGTAGTAACGTTATAGCGAGCTCCTATAATTCACCCCTCCACTTT. Translating it yields CASSNVIASSYNSPLHF.

The V and J genes are TRBV5-6 and TRBJ1-5, with no clear D. This CDR3 is 18 amino acids long. Looked up from germline, CDR1 is SGHDT and CDR2 is YYEEEE. V was shortened by 1 base and J by 0 bases, with 17 bases between the two germline ends. For the CDR3, the DNA is TGTGCCAGCAGCTTGTTTTATGGAGGGTATGGTAGCAATCAGCCCCAGCATTTT. Encoded protein: CASSLFYGGYGSNQPQHF. Complete variable domain (other parts from reference TRBV5-6 and TRBJ1-5): DAGVTQSPTHLIKTRGQQVTLRCSPKSGHDTVSWYQQALGQGPQFIFQYYEEEERQRGNFPDRFSGHQFPNYSSELNVNALLLGDSALYLCASSLFYGGYGSNQPQHFGDGTRLSIL.

The V call is TRBV5-6, the J call TRBJ2-2, with D possibly matching TRBD1 (5 bases). V lost 2 bases and J lost 3, with 11 bases in between. From germline, CDR1 is SGHDT and CDR2 YYEEEE. The CDR3 has 15 amino acids. CDR3 loop: CASSFRDWDTGELFF. CDR3 nucleotide sequence: TGTGCCAGCAGCTTCAGGGATTGGGACACCGGGGAGCTGTTTTTT.

V usage is TRBV27 and J usage is TRBJ2-3; 10 bases agree with TRBD1. CDR3 length equals 15 residues. Losses at the gene ends were 6 bases for V and 3 bases for J; bases not matched to a gene: 6. The germline CDR1 and CDR2 sequences are MNHEY and SMNVEV (reference sequence). Here the CDR3 reads CASSLGTGETDTQYF. The CDR3 DNA sequence: TGTGCCAGCAGCTTAGGGACAGGGGAAACAGATACGCAGTATTTT.

The chain employs TRBV6-5 and TRBJ1-4, with 7 bases lining up with TRBD1. This CDR3 contains 15 residues. Trimming at V came to 0 bases and at J to 7 bases, leaving 5 bases not matched to a gene. Germline V gene sequence: CDR1 MNHEY, CDR2 SVGAGI. CDR3 coding DNA: TGTGCCAGCAGTTACTCCTACAGGGGAGGTGAAAAACTGTTTTTT. It yields the protein CASSYSYRGGEKLFF.

This chain connects TRBV19 to TRBJ1-2, with D possibly matching TRBD1 (5 bases). Germline V gene lookup returns CDR1 LNHDA and CDR2 SQIVND (reference sequence). V was cut by 2 bases and J by 7 bases, with 17 bases left in between. The CDR3 totals 15 residues. CDR3 sequence reads: CASSISGGSGGGYTF. The CDR3 DNA reads as TGTGCCAGTAGTATATCGGGAGGGTCCGGGGGTGGCTACACCTTC.

The chain's CDR3 is CASSSRVETQYF. As DNA, the CDR3 is TGCGCCAGCAGCTCCAGGGTAGAGACCCAGTACTTC. V gene TRBV5-1 combines with J gene TRBJ2-5, with D perhaps matching TRBD1 (5 bases). The germline gives CDR1 SGHRS, CDR2 YFSETQ. V dropped 3 bases and J dropped 4 bases, with 7 bases sitting between them. The CDR3 is made up of 12 amino acids.

This chain uses TRBV4-3 with TRBJ2-1, with D maybe TRBD1 (6 bases). Trimming shortened V by 0 bases and J by 9 bases, and 21 bases separated the two germline ends. CDR1 LGHNA and CDR2 YSLEER come from the germline V gene. The CDR3 is made up of 17 amino acids. The CDR3 DNA sequence: TGCGCCAGCAGCCAAGAGTCTCCAGGGGTGCGGACGGGTGAGCAGTTCTTC. Its protein is CASSQESPGVRTGEQFF.

This rearrangement joins TRBV30 to TRBJ2-6; D is uncertain. Trimming removed 5 bases from V and 0 bases from J, with 5 bases in between. CDR1 is GTSNPN, CDR2 SVGIG, per germline (reference sequence). CDR3 length: 13 amino acids. Here the CDR3 DNA reads TGTGCCTGGGGCCACTCTGGGGCCAACGTCCTGACTTTC. Protein product: CAWGHSGANVLTF.